The 31 T cell receptor beta chains presented below share a single source sample, sequenced in a study of shared clonotypes between healthy human individuals. The data were produced by immunoSEQ multiplex PCR, yet TCRdb's version contains in-frame clones alone and is incomplete. The sample contains about 1.1 million clones, roughly 80% of which appear only once. Material: memory CD4+ T cells from PBMCs. Subset specified: CD45RA-negative fraction. Every receptor here comes from a man younger than 30 in good health. Some clones in this sample may be carry-over from other donors' samples.

CDR3 region: CASSTQLTSEGTDTQYF. CDR3 DNA: TGTGCCAGCAGCACCCAGTTGACTAGCGAGGGCACAGATACGCAGTATTTT. The chain links TRBV5-4 to TRBJ2-3, with TRBD2 identical over 8 bases. From germline, CDR1 is SGHNT and CDR2 YYREEE (reference sequence). The CDR3 is made up of 17 amino acids. The V and J ends lost 4 bases and 1 base, in that order; junction bases with no gene match: 11. The variable domain in full, completed from reference TRBV5-4 and TRBJ2-3, reads ETGVTQSPTHLIKTRGQQVTLRCSSQSGHNTVSWYQQALGQGPQFIFQYYREEENGRGNFPPRFSGLQFPNYSSELNVNALELDDSALYLCASSTQLTSEGTDTQYFGPGTRLTVL.

The chain is built from TRBV6-5 and TRBJ2-7; a weak D match, TRBD2 (5 bases). Per germline, CDR1 MNHEY and CDR2 SVGAGI. V lost 5 bases and J lost 3, with 17 bases in between. This CDR3 spans 15 amino acids. CDR3 in amino acids: CASSRQVGVGYEQYF. The CDR3 DNA reads as TGTGCCAGCAGTCGTCAGGTGGGAGTTGGCTACGAGCAGTACTTC.

This clone was picked up many times. The rearrangement links TRBV4-2 to TRBJ1-2; D is uncertain. The CDR3 is made up of 15 amino acids. CDR1 and CDR2 from the germline V gene are LGHNA and YNFKEQ. Trimming took 0 bases from V and 2 from J, leaving 10 bases between them. As DNA, the CDR3 is TGTGCCAGCAGCCAAGATGCCGGGAAGAACTATGGCTACACCTTC. Translated, it gives CASSQDAGKNYGYTF.

This sequence joins TRBV21-1 and TRBJ2-7; the table assigns TRBD2, which was not confirmed against the DNA. TRBV21-1 is given as a pseudogene. The CDR3 extends over 14 amino acids. The CDR3 here is CASSYGDRSYEQYF. The CDR3 DNA is TGTGCCAGTTCATATGGAGACCGTTCCTACGAGCAGTACTTC.

This chain uses TRBV7-6 with TRBJ2-2; weak D call: TRBD2 (5 bases). CDR3 size: 14 residues. CDR1 SGHVS and CDR2 FNYEAQ come from the germline V gene. V gave up 3 bases and J gave up 1 base, with 6 bases separating them. The chain's CDR3 is CASSLGRNTGELFF. The CDR3 DNA sequence: TGTGCCAGCAGCTTGGGGAGGAACACCGGGGAGCTGTTTTTT.

V gene TRBV27 combines with J gene TRBJ1-5; 7 nucleotides agree with TRBD1. The V segment lost 5 bases and the J segment 3 bases; nucleotides outside the gene matches: 13. CDR1 and CDR2 from the germline V gene are MNHEY and SMNVEV (reference sequence). The CDR3 contains 17 residues. In DNA form, the CDR3 reads TGTGCCAGCAGTCCTAACGGGGGGACAGTTCTCAATCAGCCCCAGCATTTT. Amino acids: CASSPNGGTVLNQPQHF.

In regard to this clone: Just one base apart from a much larger clone, this may be a read error. The genes are TRBV5-4 and TRBJ2-3; weak D call: TRBD2 (6 bases). Trimming removed 2 bases at V and 8 bases at J, with 15 bases between. Per germline, CDR1 SGHNT and CDR2 YYREEE (reference sequence). The CDR3 is made up of 14 amino acids. The CDR3, as DNA: TGTGCCAGCAGCTTCTTCGGGAGCTCAGGTACGCAGTATTTT. Protein: CASSFFGSSGTQYF.

This clone showed up just a few times. J is TRBJ2-1 and V is TRBV7-8; perhaps D is TRBD1 or TRBD2 (6 bases each). The length of the CDR3 is 18 residues. Germline V gene lookup returns CDR1 SGHVS and CDR2 FQNEAQ. Trimming removed 5 bases at V and 8 bases at J, with 28 bases between. The DNA for the CDR3 is TGTGCCAGCAGCCCCTTTATCTGGGGGGCGCGCGGTGGTGATGAGCAGTTCTTC. Translation: CASSPFIWGARGGDEQFF.

The V gene is TRBV2, the J gene TRBJ2-3, with TRBD2 identical over 11 bases. Per germline, CDR1 SNHLY and CDR2 FYNNEI. V shed 1 base, J shed 5 bases, and the junction held 2 bases outside the gene matches. This CDR3 is built from 15 residues. The CDR3 nucleotides are TGTGCCAGCAGTGAAGATAGCGGGAGGGTAGATACGCAGTATTTT. Translated, it gives CASSEDSGRVDTQYF.

CDR3 protein: CSVEDLGRQGNEQFF. The DNA for the CDR3 is TGCAGCGTTGAAGATCTCGGGAGGCAGGGCAATGAGCAGTTCTTC. The chain carries TRBV29-1 and TRBJ2-1, with TRBD2 matching over 7 bases. The CDR3 is 15 residues long. CDR1 and CDR2 from the germline V gene are SQVTM and ANQGSEA. Unmatched junction bases numbered 8, after V lost 0 bases and J lost 6 bases.

The V and J genes are TRBV28 and TRBJ2-1; 9 nucleotides align to TRBD2. V dropped 3 bases and J dropped 10; count of bases not matched to a gene: 10. Germline loops: CDR1 MDHEN, CDR2 SYDVKM. The CDR3 runs 15 residues. The CDR3 DNA follows: TGTGCCAGCAGTTTTTGGGCGGGAGGGCCCCGGGAGCAGTTCTTC. Its translation is CASSFWAGGPREQFF. The entire variable domain, with the rest obtained from reference TRBV28 and TRBJ2-1, is as follows: DVKVTQSSRYLVKRTGEKVFLECVQDMDHENMFWYRQDPGLGLRLIYFSYDVKMKEKGDIPEGYSVSREKKERFSLILESASTNQTSMYLCASSFWAGGPREQFFGPGTRLTVL.

V gene TRBV9 combines with J gene TRBJ2-3; D remains unclear. The CDR3 sequence is 15 residues long. V was clipped by 1 base and J by 1 base, with 10 bases between them. Germline CDR1 reads SGDLS; CDR2 reads YYNGEE. The CDR3 loop is CASSVSTYGTDTQYF. As DNA, the CDR3 is TGTGCCAGCAGCGTATCCACCTATGGCACAGATACGCAGTATTTT.

Note on this clone: Other DNA sequences in this sample translate to the same CDR3. The V call is TRBV5-5, the J call TRBJ2-1, with D possibly TRBD1 on 7 matching bases. This CDR3 contains 13 residues. Germline values: CDR1 SGHKS, CDR2 YYEKEE (reference sequence). The V gene lost 2 bases and the J gene lost 7 bases, with 10 bases spanning the gap. The CDR3 sequence is CASSLQGRNEQFF. The CDR3 nucleotides are TGTGCCAGCAGCTTACAGGGGAGGAATGAGCAGTTCTTC.

This clone has only one observation. A read error may be the cause here, since a much bigger clone is one base away. V and J are TRBV14 and TRBJ2-7; no firm D call. Looked up from germline, CDR1 is SGHDN and CDR2 is FVKESK. This CDR3 comprises 11 residues. Trimming pared 1 base from V and 6 bases from J, leaving 4 bases between. The CDR3 here is CASSQGPEQYF. Here the CDR3 DNA reads TGTGCCAGCAGCCAAGGTCCCGAGCAGTACTTC.

A few counts support this clone. The V and J genes are TRBV27 and TRBJ1-5; D perhaps matches TRBD1 (5 bases). Per the germline V gene, CDR1 is MNHEY and CDR2 is SMNVEV (reference sequence). The CDR3 has 15 amino acids. Trimming took off 2 bases at V and 3 bases at J, with 11 bases between the two ends. CDR3 amino acids: CASSLRGSANQPQHF. The CDR3, as DNA: TGTGCCAGCAGTTTAAGGGGATCCGCCAATCAGCCCCAGCATTTT.

This chain connects TRBV4-1 to TRBJ2-7, with 12 positions matching TRBD2. V dropped 1 base and J dropped 1; count of bases not matched to a gene: 2. The CDR3 contains 16 residues. Looked up from germline, CDR1 is MGHRA and CDR2 is YSYEKL. The CDR3 DNA is TGCGCCAGCAGCCAAGTAACTAGCGGGAGGTCCTACGAGCAGTACTTC. Translation gives CASSQVTSGRSYEQYF.

This clone has just one count. The chain combines TRBV6-6 with TRBJ1-1; the D gene is possibly TRBD1 (5 bases). The V and J ends lost 8 bases and 0 bases respectively, with 19 bases between them. CDR3 length: 16 amino acids. CDR1 and CDR2 (germline): MNHNY, SVGAGI (reference sequence). CDR3 in amino acids: CASFRREEGMNTEAFF. The CDR3 nucleotides are TGTGCCAGCTTCCGCAGGGAGGAGGGGATGAACACTGAAGCTTTCTTT.

The V call is TRBV5-6, the J call TRBJ1-2, with a tentative D call TRBD1 (5 bases). The CDR3 runs 15 residues. CDR1 is SGHDT, CDR2 YYEEEE, per germline. The V and J ends lost 7 bases and 4 bases respectively, with 20 bases between them. The CDR3 spells CASWAAVGRRYGYTF. CDR3 DNA: TGTGCCAGCTGGGCGGCCGTGGGGCGCCGCTATGGCTACACCTTC.

This clone showed up just a few times. J is TRBJ1-5 and V is TRBV9; 10 bases map to TRBD1. The CDR3 consists of 17 residues. V gave up 4 bases and J gave up 0 bases; unmatched junction bases: 7. Germline V gene lookup returns CDR1 SGDLS and CDR2 YYNGEE. CDR3 coding DNA: TGTGCCAGCAGCCCAGGGACAGGGGAATATAGCAATCAGCCCCAGCATTTT. It codes for CASSPGTGEYSNQPQHF.

The sample holds many counts of this clone. The chain joins TRBV5-5 to TRBJ1-1; 9 bases align to TRBD1. The V segment lost 3 bases and the J segment 3 bases; nucleotides outside the gene matches: 9. Per the germline V gene, CDR1 is SGHKS and CDR2 is YYEKEE (reference sequence). The CDR3 spans 16 residues. In nucleotides, the CDR3 is TGTGCCAGCAGCTCATTAGACGGGACAGGGTACACTGAAGCTTTCTTT. It codes for CASSSLDGTGYTEAFF.

The J gene is TRBJ2-6, the V gene TRBV28; TRBD2 matches at 8 bases. The ends lost 10 bases at V and 3 bases at J; junction bases unmatched: 14. Germline V lookup: CDR1 MDHEN, CDR2 SYDVKM. The CDR3 totals 17 residues. CDR3 protein: CATAPGLGLGGANVLTF. The CDR3 DNA sequence: TGTGCCACCGCGCCGGGACTAGGACTCGGTGGGGCCAACGTCCTGACTTTC.

This clone was seen just once. This chain links TRBV10-2 with TRBJ2-7, with TRBD1 as a possible D gene (5 bases). Germline values: CDR1 WSHSY, CDR2 SAAADI. The CDR3 is 15 residues long. V shed 3 bases and J shed 3 bases, with 15 bases lying between them. The CDR3 DNA sequence: TGCGCCAGCAGTGACCGTGGCAGGGCGGTCTACGAGCAGTACTTC. This codes for CASSDRGRAVYEQYF.

The chain uses TRBV7-6 and TRBJ2-5; perhaps TRBD1 as D (6 bases). The CDR3 sequence is 16 residues long. Germline lookup yields CDR1 SGHVS and CDR2 FNYEAQ. V lost 2 bases to trimming and J lost 5 bases, with 18 bases between them. The CDR3 reads CASSLRGTNIGETQYF. The CDR3 DNA reads as TGTGCCAGCAGCTTAAGGGGGACCAATATCGGGGAGACCCAGTACTTC.

This clone was seen at least ten times. The chain couples TRBV5-1 to TRBJ2-2; 14 bases are shared with TRBD2. The V gene end was trimmed by 0 bases and the J gene end by 5 bases; junction bases not matched to a gene: 24. This CDR3 contains 24 residues. Germline CDR1 is SGHRS and CDR2 is YFSETQ. The CDR3: CASSLGGREGITGTSGRRTGELFF. DNA of the CDR3: TGCGCCAGCAGCTTGGGTGGCAGGGAGGGGATCACCGGGACTAGCGGGAGAAGAACCGGGGAGCTGTTTTTT.

This chain connects TRBV7-8 to TRBJ2-7; 9 positions agree with TRBD2. V lost 7 bases, J lost 3 bases, and 4 bases stayed unmatched. This CDR3 is built from 13 residues. Germline assignment: CDR1 SGHVS and CDR2 FQNEAQ. The chain's CDR3 is CASTLAGIYEQYF. The CDR3 bases are TGTGCCAGCACCCTAGCGGGGATCTACGAGCAGTACTTC.

This clone was seen a handful of times. The chain has TRBV12-5 and TRBJ2-5; D could derive from TRBD1 or TRBD2 (5 bases each). This CDR3 is built from 15 residues. Germline CDR1 reads LGHNT; CDR2 reads FRNRAP. V was clipped by 6 bases and J by 1 base, with 15 bases between them. CDR3 amino acids: CASGPGGTFQETQYF. CDR3 coding DNA: TGTGCTAGTGGGCCCGGTGGGACCTTCCAAGAGACCCAGTACTTC.

V gene TRBV7-3 combines with J gene TRBJ2-1; D perhaps matches TRBD2 (6 bases). Trimming shortened V by 6 bases and J by 10 bases, and 25 bases separated the two germline ends. The CDR3 length is 16 residues. Germline V gene sequence: CDR1 SGHTA, CDR2 FQGTGA. The CDR3 reads CASSFQGGGAIGEQFF. Written as DNA, the CDR3 is TGTGCCAGCAGTTTCCAGGGTGGCGGGGCTATCGGGGAGCAGTTCTTC.

The CDR3 region is CASSLWEDQPQHF. CDR3 in DNA: TGTGCCAGCAGCTTATGGGAGGATCAGCCCCAGCATTTT. This chain uses TRBV7-6 with TRBJ1-5; no firm D call. Germline CDR1 and CDR2: SGHVS and FNYEAQ. The CDR3 length is 13 residues. V dropped 2 bases and J dropped 5 bases, with 7 bases sitting between them.

The genes are TRBV5-1 and TRBJ2-1, with 10 bases matching TRBD2. J lost 7 bases, V lost 0 bases, and 7 bases had no gene match. Germline lookup yields CDR1 SGHRS and CDR2 YFSETQ. The CDR3 sequence is 16 residues long. In DNA form, the CDR3 reads TGCGCCAGCAGCTTGGAGTGGCTAGCGGGAGTGAATGAGCAGTTCTTC. It codes for CASSLEWLAGVNEQFF.

The V call is TRBV19, the J call TRBJ1-5; no clear D gene. CDR3 length: 14 residues. CDR1 and CDR2 (germline): LNHDA, SQIVND (reference sequence). With 1 base removed from V and 10 bases from J, the gap between germline ends came to 14 bases. The CDR3 coding sequence is TGTGCCAGTAGTATAGTAACAGATGTAAGACCCCAGCATTTT. This sequence encodes CASSIVTDVRPQHF. Together with reference TRBV19 and TRBJ1-5, the CDR3 gives the full variable domain: DGGITQSPKYLFRKEGQNVTLSCEQNLNHDAMYWYRQDPGQGLRLIYYSQIVNDFQKGDIAEGYSVSREKKESFPLTVTSAQKNPTAFYLCASSIVTDVRPQHFGDGTRLSIL.

V gene TRBV2 combines with J gene TRBJ2-3; D could derive from TRBD1 or TRBD2 (5 bases each). Germline CDR1 is SNHLY and CDR2 is FYNNEI. Trimming took off 6 bases at V and 6 bases at J, with 22 bases between the two ends. The CDR3 extends over 16 amino acids. In DNA form, the CDR3 reads TGTGCCAGCAGGGGACCCCAGGGCCGACTGGATGATACGCAGTATTTT. It codes for CASRGPQGRLDDTQYF.